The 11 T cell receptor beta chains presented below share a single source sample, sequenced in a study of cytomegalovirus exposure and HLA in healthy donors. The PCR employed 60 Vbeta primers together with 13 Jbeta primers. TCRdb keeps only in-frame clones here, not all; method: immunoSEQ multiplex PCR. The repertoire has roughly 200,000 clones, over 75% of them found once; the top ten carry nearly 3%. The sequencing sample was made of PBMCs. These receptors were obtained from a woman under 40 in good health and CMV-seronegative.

The CDR3 bases are TGCGCCAGCAGCTTGGGGGGGGATGAAAAACTGTTTTTT. Residues: CASSLGGDEKLFF. The genes are TRBV5-1 and TRBJ1-4; TRBD1 is a possible D gene (5 bases). V shed 0 bases and J shed 6 bases, with 6 bases lying between them. This CDR3 comprises 13 residues. CDR1 is SGHRS and CDR2 is YFSETQ in the germline V gene.

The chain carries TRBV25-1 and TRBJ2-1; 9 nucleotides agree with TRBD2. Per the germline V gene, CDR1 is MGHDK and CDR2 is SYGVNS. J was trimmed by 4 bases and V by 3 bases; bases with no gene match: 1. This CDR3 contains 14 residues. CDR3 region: CASSDLAGYNEQFF. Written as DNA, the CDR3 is TGTGCCAGCAGTGACCTAGCGGGGTACAATGAGCAGTTCTTC.

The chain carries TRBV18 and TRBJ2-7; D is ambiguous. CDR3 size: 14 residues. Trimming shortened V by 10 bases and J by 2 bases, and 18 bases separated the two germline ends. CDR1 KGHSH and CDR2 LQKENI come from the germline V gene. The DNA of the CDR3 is TGTGCCAATTCCCCGTCACTCCTAACCTACGAGCAGTACTTC. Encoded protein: CANSPSLLTYEQYF.

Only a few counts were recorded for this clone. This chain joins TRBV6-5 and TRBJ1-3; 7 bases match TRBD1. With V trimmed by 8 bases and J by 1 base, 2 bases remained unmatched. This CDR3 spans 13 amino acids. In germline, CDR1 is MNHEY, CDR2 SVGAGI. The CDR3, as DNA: TGTGCCAGCCGGACAGGATCTGGAAACACCATATATTTT. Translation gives CASRTGSGNTIYF.

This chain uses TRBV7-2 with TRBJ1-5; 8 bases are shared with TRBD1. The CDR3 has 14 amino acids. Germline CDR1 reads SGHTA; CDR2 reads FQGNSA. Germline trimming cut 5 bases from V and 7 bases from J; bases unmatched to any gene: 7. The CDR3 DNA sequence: TGTGCCAGCAGCCCACGGACAGGGCGACAGCCCCAGCATTTT. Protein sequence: CASSPRTGRQPQHF.

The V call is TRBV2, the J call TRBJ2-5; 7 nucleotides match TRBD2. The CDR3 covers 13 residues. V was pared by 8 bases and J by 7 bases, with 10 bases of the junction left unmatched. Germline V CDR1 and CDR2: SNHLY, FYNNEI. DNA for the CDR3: TGTGCCAGCCGCGGGGGAGGGGAGGGGACCCAGTACTTC. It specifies CASRGGGEGTQYF.

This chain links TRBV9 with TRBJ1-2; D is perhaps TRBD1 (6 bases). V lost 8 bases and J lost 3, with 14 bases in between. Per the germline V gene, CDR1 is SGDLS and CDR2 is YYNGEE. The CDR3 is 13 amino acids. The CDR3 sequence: CASRAGADYGYTF. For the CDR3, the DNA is TGTGCCAGTAGAGCAGGGGCGGACTATGGCTACACCTTC.

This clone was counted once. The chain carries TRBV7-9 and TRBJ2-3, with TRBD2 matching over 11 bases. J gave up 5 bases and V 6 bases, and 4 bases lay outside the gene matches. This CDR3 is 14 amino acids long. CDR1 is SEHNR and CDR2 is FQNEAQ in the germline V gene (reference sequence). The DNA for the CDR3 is TGTGCCAGCAGACTAGCGGGAGTTGGAGATACGCAGTATTTT. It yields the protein CASRLAGVGDTQYF.

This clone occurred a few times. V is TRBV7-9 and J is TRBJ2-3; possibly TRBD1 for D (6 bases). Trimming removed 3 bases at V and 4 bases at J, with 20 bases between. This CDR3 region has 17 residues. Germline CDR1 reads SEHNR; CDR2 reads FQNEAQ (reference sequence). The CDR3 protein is CASSFSRTEWGADTQYF. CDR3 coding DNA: TGTGCCAGCAGCTTTTCCCGGACAGAGTGGGGAGCAGATACGCAGTATTTT. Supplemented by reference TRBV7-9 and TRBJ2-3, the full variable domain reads DTGVSQNPRHKITKRGQNVTFRCDPISEHNRLYWYRQTLGQGPEFLTYFQNEAQLEKSRLLSDRFSAERPKGSFSTLEIQRTEQGDSAMYLCASSFSRTEWGADTQYFGPGTRLTVL.

CDR3 DNA: TGTGCCAGCAGCTTGGTACAGGGGCCCCTTGGGACTGAAGCTTTCTTT. Residues: CASSLVQGPLGTEAFF. The J gene is TRBJ1-1, the V gene TRBV5-6, with 7 bases lining up with TRBD1. Trimming cost V 0 bases and J 5 bases; bases outside gene matches: 10. Germline V gives CDR1 SGHDT, CDR2 YYEEEE. The CDR3 contains 16 residues.

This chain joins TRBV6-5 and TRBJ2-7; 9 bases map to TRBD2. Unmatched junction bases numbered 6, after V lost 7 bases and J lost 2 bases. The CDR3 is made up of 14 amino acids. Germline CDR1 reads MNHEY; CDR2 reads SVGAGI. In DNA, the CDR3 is TGTGCCAGCACTCCCGTAGCGGGGGCCTACGAGCAGTACTTC. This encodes CASTPVAGAYEQYF.